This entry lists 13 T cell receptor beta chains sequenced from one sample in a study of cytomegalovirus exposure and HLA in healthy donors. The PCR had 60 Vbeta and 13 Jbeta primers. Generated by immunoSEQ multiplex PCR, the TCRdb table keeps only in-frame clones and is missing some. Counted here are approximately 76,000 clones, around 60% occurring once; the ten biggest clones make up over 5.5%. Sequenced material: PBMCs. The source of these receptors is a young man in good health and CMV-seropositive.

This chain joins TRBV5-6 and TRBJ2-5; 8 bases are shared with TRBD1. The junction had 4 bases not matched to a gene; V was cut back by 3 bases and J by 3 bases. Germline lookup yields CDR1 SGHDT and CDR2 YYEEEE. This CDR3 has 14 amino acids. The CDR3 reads CASSWQQGEETQYF. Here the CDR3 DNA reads TGTGCCAGCAGCTGGCAACAGGGGGAAGAGACCCAGTACTTC. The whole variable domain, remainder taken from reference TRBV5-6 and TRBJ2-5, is DAGVTQSPTHLIKTRGQQVTLRCSPKSGHDTVSWYQQALGQGPQFIFQYYEEEERQRGNFPDRFSGHQFPNYSSELNVNALLLGDSALYLCASSWQQGEETQYFGPGTRLLVL.

CDR3 nucleotides: TGTGCCAGCAGCCCCGAAGCGGGATTCTACAATGAGCAGTTCTTC. This sequence encodes CASSPEAGFYNEQFF. The V and J genes are TRBV5-4 and TRBJ2-1; 7 bases map to TRBD2. Germline-derived CDR1 and CDR2 are SGHNT and YYREEE (reference sequence). V lost 4 bases, J lost 3 bases, and 7 bases stayed unmatched. The CDR3 length is 15 residues.

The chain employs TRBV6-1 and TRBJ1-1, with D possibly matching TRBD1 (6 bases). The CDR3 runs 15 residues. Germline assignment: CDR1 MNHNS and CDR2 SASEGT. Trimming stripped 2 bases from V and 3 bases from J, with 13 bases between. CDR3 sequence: CASSELWGPDTEAFF. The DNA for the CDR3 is TGTGCCAGCAGTGAATTGTGGGGGCCGGACACTGAAGCTTTCTTT.

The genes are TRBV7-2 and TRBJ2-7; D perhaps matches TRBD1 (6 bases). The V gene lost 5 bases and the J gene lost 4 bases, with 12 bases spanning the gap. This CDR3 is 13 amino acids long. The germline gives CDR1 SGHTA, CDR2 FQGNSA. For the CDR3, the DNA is TGTGCCAGCAGCCGACAGGAATTATACGAGCAGTACTTC. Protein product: CASSRQELYEQYF.

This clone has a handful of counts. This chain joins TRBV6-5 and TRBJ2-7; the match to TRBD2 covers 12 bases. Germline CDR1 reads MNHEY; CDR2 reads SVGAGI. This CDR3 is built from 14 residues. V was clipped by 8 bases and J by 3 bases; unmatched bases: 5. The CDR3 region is CASRLAGEGYEQYF. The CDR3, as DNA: TGTGCCAGCCGACTAGCGGGAGAGGGCTACGAGCAGTACTTC.

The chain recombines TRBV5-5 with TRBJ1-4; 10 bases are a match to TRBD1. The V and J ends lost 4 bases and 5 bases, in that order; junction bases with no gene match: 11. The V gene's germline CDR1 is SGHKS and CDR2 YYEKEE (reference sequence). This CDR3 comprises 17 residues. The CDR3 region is CASSPSSGTGVNEKLFF. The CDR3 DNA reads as TGTGCCAGCAGCCCGAGCTCCGGGACAGGGGTCAATGAAAAACTGTTTTTT.

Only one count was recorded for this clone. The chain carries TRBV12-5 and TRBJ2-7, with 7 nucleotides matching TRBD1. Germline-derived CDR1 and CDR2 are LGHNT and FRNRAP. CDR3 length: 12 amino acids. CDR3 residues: CASSTGFSEQYF. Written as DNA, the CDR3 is TGTGCCTCCTCGACAGGGTTTAGCGAGCAGTACTTC.

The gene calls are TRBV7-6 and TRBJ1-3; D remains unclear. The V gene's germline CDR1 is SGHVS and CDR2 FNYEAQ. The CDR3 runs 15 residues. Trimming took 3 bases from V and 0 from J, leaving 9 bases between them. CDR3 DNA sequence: TGTGCCAGCAGCTTGGTGGCAAGCTCTGGAAACACCATATATTTT. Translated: CASSLVASSGNTIYF. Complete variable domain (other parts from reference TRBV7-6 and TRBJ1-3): GAGVSQSPRYKVTKRGQDVALRCDPISGHVSLYWYRQALGQGPEFLTYFNYEAQQDKSGLPNDRFSAERPEGSISTLTIQRTEQRDSAMYRCASSLVASSGNTIYFGEGSWLTVV.

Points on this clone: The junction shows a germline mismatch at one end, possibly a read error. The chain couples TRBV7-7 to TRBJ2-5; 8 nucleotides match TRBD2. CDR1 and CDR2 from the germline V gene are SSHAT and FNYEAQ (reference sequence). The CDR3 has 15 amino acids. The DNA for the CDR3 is TGTGCTAGCAGCCCGATAGCGGGGCTACAAGAGACCCAGTACTTC. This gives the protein CASSPIAGLQETQYF.

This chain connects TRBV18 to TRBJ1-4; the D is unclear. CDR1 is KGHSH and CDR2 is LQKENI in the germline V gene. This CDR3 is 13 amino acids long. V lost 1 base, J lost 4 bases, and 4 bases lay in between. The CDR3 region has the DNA TGTGCCAGCTCACCACTCGGTAATGAAAAACTGTTTTTT. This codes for CASSPLGNEKLFF.

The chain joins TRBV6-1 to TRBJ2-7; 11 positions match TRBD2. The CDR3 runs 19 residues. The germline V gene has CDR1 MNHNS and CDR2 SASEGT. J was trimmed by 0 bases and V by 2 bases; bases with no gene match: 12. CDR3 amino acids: CASSEFPSGGPRSSYEQYF. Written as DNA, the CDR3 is TGTGCCAGCAGTGAATTTCCTAGCGGGGGGCCGAGGAGCTCCTACGAGCAGTACTTC.

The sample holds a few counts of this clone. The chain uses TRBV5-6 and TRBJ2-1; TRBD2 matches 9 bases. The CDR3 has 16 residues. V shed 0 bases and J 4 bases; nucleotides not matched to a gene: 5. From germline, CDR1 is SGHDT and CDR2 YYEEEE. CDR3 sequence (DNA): TGTGCCAGCAGCTTGGCTCAGCGGGAGGTTTACAATGAGCAGTTCTTC. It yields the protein CASSLAQREVYNEQFF.

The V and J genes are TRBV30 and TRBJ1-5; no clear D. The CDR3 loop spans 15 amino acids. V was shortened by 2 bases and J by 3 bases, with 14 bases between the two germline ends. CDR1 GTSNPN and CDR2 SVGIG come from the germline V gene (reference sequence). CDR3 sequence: CAWSPTWRNNQPQHF. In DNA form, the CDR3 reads TGTGCCTGGAGTCCCACGTGGCGGAACAATCAGCCCCAGCATTTT.